The 4 T cell receptor beta chains below all came from one sample that was sequenced in a study of OX40 agonist ivuxolimab in advanced cancers. Library creation used the immunoSEQ multiplex PCR assay. This immuneACCESS table, as held by TCRdb, lists in-frame sequences with V and J called but not all clones. Of the missing ones, under half trace to an unresolved V gene in checked studies; the others have no known cause. This sample lists approximately 71,000 clones; 94% were detected once. The ten largest clones capture approximately 14% of the sample. The sample in question was CD4+ or CD8+ T cells sorted from blood, obtained in a trial of the OX40 agonist ivuxolimab. The receptors originated from an adult with an advanced solid tumor such as melanoma, head and neck, liver or kidney cancer.

The chain combines TRBV9 with TRBJ1-3, with unresolved D. V shed 4 bases and J shed 4 bases, with 12 bases lying between them. Germline values: CDR1 SGDLS, CDR2 YYNGEE. The length of the CDR3 is 14 residues. The CDR3 region is CASSLHLFGNTIYF. CDR3 DNA sequence: TGTGCCAGCAGCCTTCATCTTTTCGGAAACACCATATATTTT.

The chain couples TRBV6-1 to TRBJ2-4; either TRBD1 or TRBD2 may supply D (5 bases each). The CDR3 runs 15 residues. The V gene's germline CDR1 is MNHNS and CDR2 SASEGT. Between the trimmed V and J ends, which lost 1 base and 0 bases, there was a span of 7 bases. CDR3 protein: CASSEVGVAKNIQYF. CDR3 DNA: TGTGCCAGCAGTGAAGTGGGGGTAGCCAAAAACATTCAGTACTTC.

Only one count was recorded for this clone. The V call is TRBV27, the J call TRBJ2-1, with D perhaps matching TRBD1 (5 bases). CDR1 is MNHEY and CDR2 is SMNVEV in the germline V gene (reference sequence). The CDR3 covers 16 residues. V lost 0 bases and J 1 base, leaving 10 bases between the germline ends. The CDR3 DNA follows: TGTGCCAGCAGTTTATCAGGGGTGGGGTCCTACAATGAGCAGTTCTTC. Amino acids: CASSLSGVGSYNEQFF.

The chain links TRBV5-6 to TRBJ2-2; D ambiguous. V was cut by 0 bases and J by 6 bases, with 6 bases left in between. CDR1 is SGHDT and CDR2 is YYEEEE in the germline V gene. This CDR3 has 13 amino acids. This chain's CDR3 is CASSLGGAGELFF. The CDR3 region has the DNA TGTGCCAGCAGCTTGGGAGGCGCCGGGGAGCTGTTTTTT.